This passage covers 23 T cell receptor beta chains from one sample sequenced in a study of T cell changes during pregnancy in multiple sclerosis. Sequencing used immunoSEQ multiplex PCR; TCRdb keeps in-frame clones, though not all of them. The repertoire consists of around 60,000 clones, with approximately 96% occurring once and the leading ten covering about 2.5%. The sample here was CD8+ T cells from peripheral blood mononuclear cells, taken after pregnancy. The receptors were sampled from a female donor with multiple sclerosis, enrolled in a pregnancy study.

The chain recombines TRBV19 with TRBJ2-1; a possible D gene is TRBD2 (5 bases). V was pared by 3 bases and J by 8 bases, with 14 bases between. Germline CDR1 and CDR2: LNHDA and SQIVND (reference sequence). The CDR3 is 14 amino acids. CDR3 amino acids: CASSIMASGDEQFF. CDR3 DNA: TGTGCCAGTAGTATTATGGCATCCGGGGATGAGCAGTTCTTC.

This clone was detected only once. The chain couples TRBV6-1 to TRBJ2-3; 10 positions agree with TRBD2. The CDR3 spans 16 residues. Germline CDR1 and CDR2: MNHNS and SASEGT. After removal of 4 bases from V and 2 bases from J, the junction contained 6 bases not matched to a gene. CDR3 DNA sequence: TGTGCCAGCAGTGCTACTAGCGGGATTACCACAGATACGCAGTATTTT. It specifies CASSATSGITTDTQYF.

The rearrangement joins TRBV27 to TRBJ2-1; 8 nucleotides line up with TRBD1. In germline, CDR1 is MNHEY, CDR2 SMNVEV (reference sequence). This CDR3 spans 15 amino acids. V lost 6 bases to trimming and J lost 0 bases; unmatched junction nucleotides: 4. The CDR3 nucleotides are TGTGCCAGCAGGACGGACAGGGTCTCCTACAATGAGCAGTTCTTC. Its protein product is CASRTDRVSYNEQFF.

This chain links TRBV28 with TRBJ2-1; no clear D gene. With 2 bases removed from V and 6 bases from J, the gap between germline ends came to 5 bases. This CDR3 has 12 amino acids. In germline, CDR1 is MDHEN, CDR2 SYDVKM. The CDR3, as DNA: TGTGCCAGCAGTTTAATCGGCAATGAGCAGTTCTTC. Protein: CASSLIGNEQFF.

The genes are TRBV19 and TRBJ2-7, with D possibly TRBD2 on 5 matching bases. V gave up 1 base and J gave up 3 bases, with 13 bases separating them. Germline V gene lookup returns CDR1 LNHDA and CDR2 SQIVND (reference sequence). The CDR3 loop spans 15 amino acids. The CDR3 spells CASSIGLARHYEQYF. CDR3 DNA sequence: TGTGCCAGTAGTATAGGGTTAGCGAGACACTACGAGCAGTACTTC.

The gene calls are TRBV27 and TRBJ2-3; D uncertain. V was cut by 3 bases and J by 0 bases, with 4 bases left in between. CDR3 length: 13 residues. Germline lookup yields CDR1 MNHEY and CDR2 SMNVEV (reference sequence). Here the CDR3 DNA reads TGTGCCAGCAGTTTCTTCAGCACAGATACGCAGTATTTT. Translated: CASSFFSTDTQYF.

This chain joins TRBV11-1 and TRBJ2-1; a possible D gene is TRBD2 (6 bases). V was shortened by 3 bases and J by 8 bases, with 14 bases between the two germline ends. The CDR3 spans 14 residues. Looked up from germline, CDR1 is SGHAT and CDR2 is FQDESV (reference sequence). The CDR3 spells CASSFKREMDEQFF. The CDR3 coding sequence is TGTGCCAGCAGCTTTAAACGGGAGATGGATGAGCAGTTCTTC.

The chain is built from TRBV28 and TRBJ2-7; the match to TRBD1 covers 9 bases. The germline CDR1 and CDR2 sequences are MDHEN and SYDVKM. The V and J ends lost 2 bases and 0 bases, in that order; junction bases with no gene match: 8. There are 17 residues in the CDR3. The CDR3 nucleotides are TGTGCCAGCAGTTTAAGGACAGGGGCCTCCTCCTCCTACGAGCAGTACTTC. This encodes CASSLRTGASSSYEQYF.

This clone was detected a few times. The chain carries TRBV7-9 and TRBJ2-3, with 10 nucleotides matching TRBD2. Trimming removed 4 bases from V and 0 bases from J; junction bases left unmatched: 4. Germline CDR1 and CDR2: SEHNR and FQNEAQ (reference sequence). This CDR3 is built from 16 residues. CDR3 sequence: CASSYGLAASTDTQYF. CDR3 in DNA: TGTGCCAGCAGCTACGGACTAGCGGCTAGCACAGATACGCAGTATTTT.

V gene TRBV29-1 combines with J gene TRBJ2-7; 7 bases fit TRBD2. The CDR3 is 14 amino acids. J gave up 4 bases and V 4 bases, and 10 bases lay outside the gene matches. From germline, CDR1 is SQVTM and CDR2 ANQGSEA. CDR3 region: CSVGISGIRYEQYF. CDR3 DNA: TGCAGCGTTGGGATCAGCGGGATTCGATACGAGCAGTACTTC.

The chain recombines TRBV4-1 with TRBJ1-2, with TRBD1 as a possible D gene (6 bases). This CDR3 region has 14 residues. Trimming took off 1 base at V and 4 bases at J, with 10 bases between the two ends. Germline V lookup: CDR1 MGHRA, CDR2 YSYEKL. The CDR3 DNA sequence: TGCGCCAGCAGCCAAGCGCAGGGGTCCTATGGCTACACCTTC. It is translated as CASSQAQGSYGYTF.

The chain has TRBV7-9 and TRBJ2-3; D is perhaps TRBD1 (5 bases). This CDR3 spans 14 amino acids. With 6 bases removed from V and 1 base from J, the gap between germline ends came to 11 bases. Germline V lookup: CDR1 SEHNR, CDR2 FQNEAQ (reference sequence). The CDR3 protein is CASRGPVRTDTQYF. CDR3 DNA: TGTGCCAGCAGGGGGCCAGTTCGCACAGATACGCAGTATTTT.

The chain is built from TRBV10-3 and TRBJ2-7; D perhaps matches TRBD2 (5 bases). Trimming shortened V by 3 bases and J by 4 bases, and 7 bases separated the two germline ends. Germline V gene lookup returns CDR1 ENHRY and CDR2 SYGVKD. The CDR3 loop spans 12 amino acids. This chain's CDR3 is CAISDGGYEQYF. As DNA, the CDR3 is TGTGCCATCAGTGATGGAGGTTACGAGCAGTACTTC.

This chain uses TRBV7-8 with TRBJ1-1, with D uncertain. This CDR3 is built from 14 residues. Per the germline V gene, CDR1 is SGHVS and CDR2 is FQNEAQ. V was shortened by 3 bases and J by 0 bases, with 8 bases between the two germline ends. The CDR3 DNA reads TGTGCCAGCAGCTTTGGAGACTTGAACACTGAAGCTTTCTTT. This codes for CASSFGDLNTEAFF.

The genes are TRBV5-6 and TRBJ2-7, with D maybe TRBD1 (6 bases). V was pared by 3 bases and J by 5 bases, with 15 bases between. Germline V gene sequence: CDR1 SGHDT, CDR2 YYEEEE. CDR3 length equals 14 residues. CDR3 in amino acids: CASSSPGHFNEQYF. CDR3 DNA sequence: TGTGCCAGCAGCTCCCCGGGACATTTCAACGAGCAGTACTTC.

The chain employs TRBV4-2 and TRBJ2-3, with TRBD1 identical over 10 bases. Losses at the gene ends were 4 bases for V and 6 bases for J; bases not matched to a gene: 10. CDR1 and CDR2 (germline): LGHNA, YNFKEQ. The CDR3 runs 16 residues. CDR3 protein: CASSPPGQGRMDTQYF. CDR3 DNA sequence: TGTGCCAGCAGCCCCCCGGGACAGGGGCGGATGGATACGCAGTATTTT.

This chain joins TRBV28 and TRBJ2-3; a weak D match, TRBD1 (5 bases). CDR1 and CDR2 (germline): MDHEN, SYDVKM. There are 15 residues in the CDR3. Trimming removed 2 bases from V and 2 bases from J, with 11 bases in between. CDR3 bases: TGTGCCAGCAGTTTAGAAGGGGCAGTCACAGATACGCAGTATTTT. It codes for CASSLEGAVTDTQYF.

CDR3 in DNA: TGTGCCAGTAGTATAGGGGCCAGGGGCAATCAGCCCCAGCATTTT. Amino acids: CASSIGARGNQPQHF. The chain joins TRBV19 to TRBJ1-5, with D perhaps TRBD1 (5 bases). This CDR3 contains 15 residues. Between the trimmed V and J ends, which lost 1 base and 2 bases, there was a span of 9 bases. Germline-derived CDR1 and CDR2 are LNHDA and SQIVND (reference sequence).

The V and J genes are TRBV7-9 and TRBJ2-7; D possibly corresponds to TRBD2 (6 bases). The CDR3 is 15 residues long. The V gene lost 5 bases and the J gene lost 0 bases, with 14 bases spanning the gap. In germline, CDR1 is SEHNR, CDR2 FQNEAQ (reference sequence). The CDR3: CASSTPGLVSYEQYF. CDR3 bases: TGTGCCAGCAGCACACCGGGACTGGTCTCCTACGAGCAGTACTTC.

The rearrangement uses TRBV28 and TRBJ2-1; possibly TRBD1 for D (5 bases). V was pared by 2 bases and J by 2 bases, with 10 bases between. Per the germline V gene, CDR1 is MDHEN and CDR2 is SYDVKM. This CDR3 has 15 residues. Here the CDR3 reads CASSLQGSTYNEQFF. The CDR3 nucleotides are TGTGCCAGCAGTTTACAGGGTTCTACCTACAATGAGCAGTTCTTC.

The V and J genes are TRBV28 and TRBJ2-7; the match to TRBD1 covers 10 bases. V shed 5 bases and J 0 bases; nucleotides not matched to a gene: 4. Germline-derived CDR1 and CDR2 are MDHEN and SYDVKM. The CDR3 spans 15 residues. CDR3 sequence reads: CASSPGQGYSYEQYF. The CDR3 region has the DNA TGTGCCAGCAGTCCGGGACAGGGGTACTCCTACGAGCAGTACTTC.

The chain uses TRBV19 and TRBJ1-3, with D hard to call. CDR1 and CDR2 from the germline V gene are LNHDA and SQIVND (reference sequence). The CDR3 totals 14 residues. V was trimmed by 7 bases and J by 4 bases, leaving 14 bases between them. The CDR3 DNA reads TGTGCCAGTACCTCGGGAGGGTTCGGAAACACCATATATTTT. It codes for CASTSGGFGNTIYF.

This clone was detected only a few times. The chain recombines TRBV9 with TRBJ1-1; D might be TRBD1 (5 bases). CDR1 is SGDLS, CDR2 YYNGEE, per germline. The CDR3 is made up of 15 amino acids. The V end was cut by 4 bases, the J end by 0 bases, with 13 bases between. The CDR3 spells CASSPAQGMNTEAFF. The DNA for the CDR3 is TGTGCCAGCAGCCCAGCTCAGGGCATGAACACTGAAGCTTTCTTT.